Below, 29 T cell receptor beta chains from the same sample are listed, as sequenced in a study of regulatory T cells in long-lasting Graves disease (dated by TCRdb to about 2021). The library was built by means of multiplex PCR. TCRdb lists the instrument as Illumina HiSeq 4000. iRepertoire HTBI primers and Arm-PCR amplification of CDR3 regions were used to construct TCR beta libraries. TCRdb ran its own pipeline on the public reads, namely fastp trimming at Q25 and MiXCR clone calling, and kept in-frame beta chains. Each CDR3 protein gets just one entry, which takes the most common genes and DNA from the rows behind it. The sample data list more than 300,000 distinct CDR3 sequences, and roughly a fifth of these were observed just once. Clones ranked in the top ten supply 25% to 35% of the sample. The time point label of this sample denotes: persistent/refractory GD, antithyroid drugs over 5 years with positive TRAb. For both TCR sequencing and RNA sequencing, RNA was extracted from PBMCs in TRIzol.

The specimen comprised peripheral blood mononuclear cells (PBMCs), sampled when the disease was refractory, from a patient treated with antithyroid drugs. All receptors derive from a female donor with Graves disease.

The V gene is TRBV3-1, the J gene TRBJ1-3, with a weak D call TRBD1 (5 bases). Between the trimmed V and J ends, which lost 4 bases and 8 bases, there was a span of 9 bases. Germline assignment: CDR1 LGHDT and CDR2 YNNKEL (reference sequence). The CDR3 sequence is 12 residues long. The CDR3 DNA follows: TGTGCCAGCAGCCGCGGGGGGGACACCATATATTTT. It encodes CASSRGGDTIYF.

This clonotype was counted many times. CDR3 coding DNA: TGCGCCAGCAGCCAAGAGGGTCGTGGGGGGGATGAGACCCAGTACTTC. Residues: CASSQEGRGGDETQYF. This sequence joins TRBV4-1 and TRBJ2-5; TRBD2 matches 7 bases. The CDR3 runs 16 residues. The junction had 9 bases not matched to a gene; V was cut back by 0 bases and J by 5 bases. The germline gives CDR1 MGHRA, CDR2 YSYEKL.

This clonotype was recorded many times. The V call is TRBV12-3 or TRBV12-4, the J call TRBJ1-1; weak D call: TRBD1 (6 bases). The CDR3 is 16 residues long. Trimming stripped 5 bases from V and 5 bases from J, with 21 bases between. The CDR3 loop reads CASSLYSRGGGTEAFF. The CDR3, as DNA: TGTGCCAGCAGTCTTTATAGCCGGGGAGGGGGTACTGAAGCTTTCTTT.

The chain employs TRBV30 and TRBJ1-6; D is undetermined. Trimming left V 2 bases short and J 8 bases short, with 7 bases between. The CDR3 consists of 12 residues. Germline V CDR1 and CDR2: GTSNPN, SVGIG (reference sequence). CDR3 protein: CAWSLVDSPLHF. CDR3 DNA: TGTGCCTGGAGTCTGGTGGATTCACCCCTCCACTTT.

The V call is TRBV29-1, the J call TRBJ2-7; TRBD2 is a possible D gene (6 bases). CDR1 and CDR2 from the germline V gene are SQVTM and ANQGSEA. With 3 bases removed from V and 2 bases from J, the gap between germline ends came to 17 bases. This CDR3 spans 15 amino acids. This CDR3 reads CSVEIPRERAYEQYF. In DNA form, the CDR3 reads TGCAGCGTTGAGATCCCTCGGGAGCGGGCCTACGAGCAGTACTTC.

The sample holds many counts of this clonotype. The chain has TRBV27 and TRBJ2-5; D is perhaps TRBD1 (6 bases). The V end was cut by 6 bases, the J end by 6 bases, with 20 bases between. Germline loops: CDR1 MNHEY, CDR2 SMNVEV (reference sequence). The CDR3 has 15 amino acids. CDR3: CASRTTGPDRKTQYF. The CDR3, as DNA: TGTGCCAGCAGAACAACAGGGCCGGATCGGAAGACCCAGTACTTC.

This clonotype was recorded a few times. The chain recombines TRBV12-3 or TRBV12-4 with TRBJ2-2; D is unclear. Trimming removed 2 bases at V and 5 bases at J, with 6 bases between. The CDR3 extends over 13 amino acids. The CDR3 sequence: CASSLRVTGELFF. For the CDR3, the DNA is TGTGCCAGCAGTTTAAGGGTAACCGGGGAGCTGTTTTTT.

This clonotype was counted many times. V and J are TRBV2 and TRBJ1-4; D might be TRBD1 (5 bases). Germline CDR1 SNHLY, CDR2 FYNNEI. The ends were cut back, 6 bases at V and 4 bases at J, with 15 bases in the middle. The CDR3 length is 15 residues. The CDR3 DNA reads as TGTGCCAGCAGACCTCAGGGTTTAGTTAATGAAAAACTGTTTTTT. It encodes CASRPQGLVNEKLFF.

This clonotype was seen only a few times. CDR3 amino acids: CASSFTGSGNTIYF. The CDR3 nucleotides are TGTGCCAGCAGCTTCACAGGGTCAGGAAACACCATATATTTT. The chain uses TRBV27 and TRBJ1-3; the D gene is possibly TRBD1 (6 bases). Germline V gene sequence: CDR1 MNHEY, CDR2 SMNVEV (reference sequence). V shed 6 bases and J shed 4 bases, with 13 bases lying between them. There are 14 residues in the CDR3.

This clonotype was counted ten times or more. The chain combines TRBV7-2 with TRBJ2-5, with 11 bases fitting TRBD2. Germline CDR1 SGHTA, CDR2 FQGNSA. The CDR3 loop spans 15 amino acids. V lost 7 bases, J lost 3 bases, and 7 bases stayed unmatched. For the CDR3, the DNA is TGTGCCAGCAAGTCTAGCGGGGGGTGGGAAGAGACCCAGTACTTC. Encoded protein: CASKSSGGWEETQYF. Supplemented by reference TRBV7-2 and TRBJ2-5, the full variable domain reads GAGVSQSPSNKVTEKGKDVELRCDPISGHTALYWYRQSLGQGLEFLIYFQGNSAPDKSGLPSDRFSAERTGGSVSTLTIQRTQQEDSAVYLCASKSSGGWEETQYFGPGTRLLVL.

This clonotype was detected ten times or more. The chain is built from TRBV10-3 and TRBJ2-5; D is unclear. Germline loops: CDR1 ENHRY, CDR2 SYGVKD. The CDR3 length is 15 residues. V lost 0 bases, J lost 5 bases, and 13 bases lay in between. CDR3 in amino acids: CAISESSATGETQYF. The CDR3, as DNA: TGTGCCATCAGTGAGTCCTCTGCCACCGGGGAGACCCAGTACTTC.

This clonotype was counted a few times. This sequence joins TRBV19 and TRBJ1-1; no clear D gene. Germline V lookup: CDR1 LNHDA, CDR2 SQIVND (reference sequence). The V gene lost 1 base and the J gene lost 5 bases, with 14 bases spanning the gap. This CDR3 spans 15 amino acids. CDR3 amino acids: CASSIGHLAGTEAFF. In DNA form, the CDR3 reads TGTGCCAGTAGTATAGGGCACCTCGCGGGTACTGAAGCTTTCTTT.

The V and J genes are TRBV7-3 and TRBJ1-5, with 8 bases identical to TRBD1. V was clipped by 5 bases and J by 7 bases; unmatched bases: 10. Germline V lookup: CDR1 SGHTA, CDR2 FQGTGA. This CDR3 comprises 15 residues. CDR3 amino acids: CASSTNQGAGQPQHF. As DNA, the CDR3 is TGTGCCAGCAGCACAAATCAGGGGGCTGGGCAGCCCCAGCATTTT. The whole variable domain, filled in from reference TRBV7-3 and TRBJ1-5, reads GAGVSQTPSNKVTEKGKYVELRCDPISGHTALYWYRQSLGQGPEFLIYFQGTGAADDSGLPNDRFFAVRPEGSVSTLKIQRTERGDSAVYLCASSTNQGAGQPQHFGDGTRLSIL.

This chain joins TRBV6-2 or TRBV6-3 and TRBJ1-2, with D perhaps TRBD1 (6 bases). V shed 6 bases and J shed 4 bases, with 18 bases lying between them. CDR3 size: 15 residues. Germline V gene sequence: CDR1 MNHEY, CDR2 SVGEGT. This CDR3 reads CASSSTDRPLYGYTF. CDR3 in DNA: TGTGCCAGCAGCTCGACCGACAGGCCCCTCTATGGCTACACCTTC.

This clonotype was counted many times. The chain is built from TRBV6-1 and TRBJ2-7; 7 positions match TRBD2. Germline V lookup: CDR1 MNHNS, CDR2 SASEGT. Trimming cost V 6 bases and J 2 bases; bases outside gene matches: 4. The CDR3 runs to 13 residues. CDR3 amino acids: CASRPRGAYEQYF. The CDR3 DNA is TGTGCCAGCAGGCCTCGGGGGGCCTACGAGCAGTACTTC.

Details on this clonotype: A much larger clone lies one base from this, so it may be a read error. The rearrangement uses TRBV12-3 or TRBV12-4 and TRBJ1-5; D gene unclear. Trimming shortened V by 2 bases and J by 5 bases, and 16 bases separated the two germline ends. This CDR3 spans 16 amino acids. The CDR3 region has the DNA TGTGCCAGCAGTTTACGGGGTCTTGGAAGTGATCAGCCCCAGCATTTT. It yields the protein CASSLRGLGSDQPQHF.

The chain uses TRBV6-1 and TRBJ2-7; the match to TRBD1 covers 7 bases. The junction had 3 bases not matched to a gene; V was cut back by 7 bases and J by 0 bases. Germline assignment: CDR1 MNHNS and CDR2 SASEGT. The CDR3 loop spans 13 amino acids. CDR3 in DNA: TGTGCCAGCATCGGGGACAGCTCCTACGAGCAGTACTTC. Translating it yields CASIGDSSYEQYF.

This rearrangement joins TRBV29-1 to TRBJ2-5, with D unclear. V was pared by 0 bases and J by 5 bases, with 7 bases between. The CDR3 covers 12 residues. Germline V gives CDR1 SQVTM, CDR2 ANQGSEA. CDR3 loop: CSVEELGETQYF. For the CDR3, the DNA is TGCAGCGTTGAAGAACTGGGGGAGACCCAGTACTTC.

This clonotype was picked up many times. V and J are TRBV12-3 or TRBV12-4 and TRBJ1-5, with 7 bases that match TRBD1. CDR3 length equals 14 residues. V shed 5 bases, J shed 2 bases, and the junction held 3 bases outside the gene matches. The CDR3: CASSTGDGNQPQHF. The CDR3 region has the DNA TGTGCCAGCAGTACAGGGGACGGCAATCAGCCCCAGCATTTT.

Ten or more counts support this clonotype. The chain has TRBV12-3 or TRBV12-4 and TRBJ2-2; TRBD1 aligns across 8 bases. This CDR3 is 15 amino acids long. V trimming: 4 bases; J trimming: 3 bases; junction bases outside the gene matches: 4. The DNA of the CDR3 is TGTGCCAGCAGTTCGGACAGGGACCACACCGGGGAGCTGTTTTTT. It translates to CASSSDRDHTGELFF.

CDR3 sequence (DNA): TGCAGTGCCCACCCGAGAAGCGGGGGGGGGAGCACAGATACGCAGTATTTT. Its protein product is CSAHPRSGGGSTDTQYF. This chain uses TRBV20-1 with TRBJ2-3; 10 nucleotides match TRBD2. V shed 6 bases, J shed 0 bases, and the junction held 12 bases outside the gene matches. Germline loops: CDR1 DFQATT, CDR2 SNEGSKA (reference sequence). The CDR3 extends over 17 amino acids.

This clonotype was counted at least ten times. The chain uses TRBV12-3 or TRBV12-4 and TRBJ2-7; weak D call: TRBD1 (6 bases). CDR3 length: 14 amino acids. V was trimmed by 4 bases and J by 4 bases, leaving 14 bases between them. The CDR3 DNA sequence: TGTGCCAGCAGTTATTGGGGGCGAAATTACGAGCAGTACTTC. This translates into CASSYWGRNYEQYF.

This clonotype has a handful of counts. V is TRBV11-2 and J is TRBJ2-1; 16 bases are shared with TRBD2. From germline, CDR1 is SGHAT and CDR2 FQNNGV. This CDR3 comprises 22 residues. V shed 3 bases and J 5 bases; nucleotides not matched to a gene: 19. Here the CDR3 DNA reads TGTGCCAGCAGCTTCCCGAGGGGGGGGACTAGCGGGAGGGCTAATAGAGACAATGAGCAGTTCTTC. Residues: CASSFPRGGTSGRANRDNEQFF.

A note on this clonotype: Being one base from a much bigger clone, this may be a read error. The J gene is TRBJ2-1, the V gene TRBV9; 10 nucleotides align to TRBD2. The germline gives CDR1 SGDLS, CDR2 YYNGEE. The CDR3 runs 17 residues. V lost 0 bases, J lost 10 bases, and 13 bases stayed unmatched. The CDR3 loop reads CASSVAPSGGTPGEQFF. Written as DNA, the CDR3 is TGTGCCAGCAGCGTAGCGCCTAGCGGGGGCACCCCGGGCGAGCAGTTCTTC.

This clonotype has a count of ten or more. V and J are TRBV2 and TRBJ1-5; perhaps TRBD1 as D (6 bases). Trimming stripped 5 bases from V and 9 bases from J, with 17 bases between. The germline CDR1 and CDR2 sequences are SNHLY and FYNNEI. There are 14 residues in the CDR3. In DNA form, the CDR3 reads TGTGCCAGCAGTCGAAATGGGGGCCCGCGGCCCCAGCATTTT. Translation gives CASSRNGGPRPQHF. The full variable domain, completed using reference TRBV2 and TRBJ1-5, is EPEVTQTPSHQVTQMGQEVILRCVPISNHLYFYWYRQILGQKVEFLVSFYNNEISEKSEIFDDQFSVERPDGSNFTLKIRSTKLEDSAMYFCASSRNGGPRPQHFGDGTRLSIL.

This clonotype was observed many times. CDR3 sequence: CASRLGRVGQTSYGYTF. CDR3 bases: TGTGCCAGCAGGCTGGGCCGGGTGGGGCAGACATCCTATGGCTACACCTTC. This chain joins TRBV28 and TRBJ1-2; possible D gene TRBD1, 5 bases. The germline V and J ends were trimmed by 6 bases and 4 bases, with 24 bases remaining between them. Germline V gene sequence: CDR1 MDHEN, CDR2 SYDVKM. The CDR3 extends over 17 amino acids.

The chain is built from TRBV7-2 and TRBJ2-7; TRBD1 is a possible D gene (5 bases). From germline, CDR1 is SGHTA and CDR2 FQGNSA. Trimming stripped 5 bases from V and 7 bases from J, with 12 bases between. The CDR3 sequence is 12 residues long. CDR3 DNA: TGTGCCAGCAGCCTGGACACCGGGGAGCAGTACTTC. Amino acids: CASSLDTGEQYF.

The table lists this clonotype with many counts. The chain uses TRBV12-3 or TRBV12-4 and TRBJ1-1; D unresolved. V lost 5 bases and J 0 bases, leaving 16 bases between the germline ends. This CDR3 is built from 16 residues. The DNA for the CDR3 is TGTGCCAGCAGTCCTCTTAGGTCGGCCATGAACACTGAAGCTTTCTTT. Translation: CASSPLRSAMNTEAFF.

This clonotype was counted ten times or more. This chain links TRBV11-2 with TRBJ1-1; tentative D call: TRBD1 (5 bases). V was shortened by 1 base and J by 3 bases, with 12 bases between the two germline ends. The CDR3 sequence is 15 residues long. Germline loops: CDR1 SGHAT, CDR2 FQNNGV. This CDR3 reads CASSLVPTGDTEAFF. The CDR3, as DNA: TGTGCCAGCAGCTTAGTCCCCACAGGAGACACTGAAGCTTTCTTT.